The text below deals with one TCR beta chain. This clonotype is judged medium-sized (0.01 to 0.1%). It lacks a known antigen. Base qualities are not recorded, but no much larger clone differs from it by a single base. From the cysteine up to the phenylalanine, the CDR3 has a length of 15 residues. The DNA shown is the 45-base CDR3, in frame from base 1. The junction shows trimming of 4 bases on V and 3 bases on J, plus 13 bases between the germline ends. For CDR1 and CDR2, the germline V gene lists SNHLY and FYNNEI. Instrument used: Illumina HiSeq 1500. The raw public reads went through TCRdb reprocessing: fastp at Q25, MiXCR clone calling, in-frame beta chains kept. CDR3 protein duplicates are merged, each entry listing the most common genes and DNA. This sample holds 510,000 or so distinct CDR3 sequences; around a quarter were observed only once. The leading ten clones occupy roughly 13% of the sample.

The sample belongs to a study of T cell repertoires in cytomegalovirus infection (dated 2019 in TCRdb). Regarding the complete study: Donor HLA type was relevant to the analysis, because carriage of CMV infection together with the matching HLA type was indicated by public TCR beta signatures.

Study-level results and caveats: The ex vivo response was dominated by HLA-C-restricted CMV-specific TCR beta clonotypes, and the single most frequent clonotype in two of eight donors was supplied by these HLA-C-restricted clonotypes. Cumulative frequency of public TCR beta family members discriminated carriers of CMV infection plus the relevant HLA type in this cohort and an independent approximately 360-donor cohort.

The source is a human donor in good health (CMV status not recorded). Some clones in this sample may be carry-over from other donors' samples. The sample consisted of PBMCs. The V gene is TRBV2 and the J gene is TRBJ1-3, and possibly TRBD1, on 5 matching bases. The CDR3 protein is CASSATVGVGNTIYF. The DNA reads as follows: TGTGCCAGCAGTGCCACAGTGGGGGTTGGAAACACCATATATTTT.